This passage covers 28 T cell receptor beta chains from one sample sequenced in a study of cytomegalovirus exposure and HLA in healthy donors. The PCR contained 60 Vbeta and 13 Jbeta primers. The protocol was immunoSEQ multiplex PCR, while the TCRdb copy is restricted to in-frame clones and leaves out a portion. The sample includes 100,000 to 120,000 clones, approximately 11% seen only once; the top ten take more than 15%. The sample was PBMCs. The receptors were gathered from a middle-aged man in good health and CMV-seropositive.

The V and J genes are TRBV9 and TRBJ2-7; D remains unclear. CDR1 SGDLS and CDR2 YYNGEE come from the germline V gene. The CDR3 sequence is 14 residues long. V gave up 4 bases and J gave up 0 bases, with 11 bases separating them. The chain's CDR3 is CASSPVGASYEQYF. The CDR3 DNA reads TGTGCCAGCAGCCCCGTTGGAGCCTCCTACGAGCAGTACTTC.

The chain links TRBV10-3 to TRBJ2-5; 9 nucleotides agree with TRBD2. The CDR3 spans 14 residues. From germline, CDR1 is ENHRY and CDR2 SYGVKD. With V trimmed by 8 bases and J by 2 bases, 6 bases remained unmatched. The CDR3 loop is CAIATSGEQETQYF. CDR3 nucleotides: TGTGCCATCGCGACTAGCGGAGAACAAGAGACCCAGTACTTC.

The sample holds a few counts of this clone. V gene TRBV4-1 combines with J gene TRBJ2-4; 8 bases line up with TRBD2. Unmatched junction bases numbered 9, after V lost 4 bases and J lost 10 bases. CDR3 size: 14 residues. Germline V gene sequence: CDR1 MGHRA, CDR2 YSYEKL. The CDR3 here is CASSRGLAGGIQYF. CDR3 DNA sequence: TGCGCCAGCAGCCGAGGACTAGCCGGGGGTATTCAGTACTTC.

The V gene is TRBV6-1, the J gene TRBJ2-3, with 8 positions matching TRBD2. CDR1 and CDR2 from the germline V gene are MNHNS and SASEGT. Trimming cost V 8 bases and J 0 bases; bases outside gene matches: 4. The CDR3 is made up of 14 amino acids. In DNA form, the CDR3 reads TGTGCCAGCCGCGGGGGGACTAGCACAGATACGCAGTATTTT. It encodes CASRGGTSTDTQYF.

This clone was seen a few times. This chain links TRBV18 with TRBJ2-1; D gene ambiguous. The CDR3 covers 12 residues. Trimming shortened V by 3 bases and J by 12 bases, and 12 bases separated the two germline ends. Germline V CDR1 and CDR2: KGHSH, LQKENI. Here the CDR3 DNA reads TGTGCCAGCTCACCCCCCGCGTCGGGGCAGTTCTTC. It specifies CASSPPASGQFF.

J is TRBJ2-7 and V is TRBV2, with 9 bases lining up with TRBD1. Germline V gene lookup returns CDR1 SNHLY and CDR2 FYNNEI. The CDR3 has 13 amino acids. The trim removed 4 bases at V and 4 bases at J, leaving 2 bases unmatched. As DNA, the CDR3 is TGTGCCAGCAGTGCGACAGGGGGGTACGAGCAGTACTTC. It translates to CASSATGGYEQYF.

The chain employs TRBV27 and TRBJ2-1; TRBD2 agrees at 11 bases. Unmatched junction bases numbered 11, after V lost 5 bases and J lost 5 bases. The CDR3 runs 17 residues. Germline-derived CDR1 and CDR2 are MNHEY and SMNVEV (reference sequence). DNA for the CDR3: TGTGCCAGCAGTGGGCCAACTGGACTAGCGGGCAACAATGAGCAGTTCTTC. Translated: CASSGPTGLAGNNEQFF.

The J gene is TRBJ1-1, the V gene TRBV5-4; TRBD1 is a possible D gene (6 bases). The V gene's germline CDR1 is SGHNT and CDR2 YYREEE (reference sequence). The V end lost 0 bases, the J end lost 5 bases, and 8 bases lay between the germline ends. The CDR3 is 13 amino acids. The CDR3: CASSLDRETEAFF. The DNA for the CDR3 is TGTGCCAGCAGCTTGGACAGGGAAACTGAAGCTTTCTTT.

This chain joins TRBV2 and TRBJ1-5, with 9 bases matching TRBD1. The CDR3 extends over 15 amino acids. After removal of 7 bases from V and 6 bases from J, the junction contained 10 bases not matched to a gene. Germline V gene lookup returns CDR1 SNHLY and CDR2 FYNNEI. The chain's CDR3 is CASTRGQGDTQPQHF. The CDR3 coding sequence is TGTGCCAGCACTCGGGGACAGGGAGATACTCAGCCCCAGCATTTT.

This clone was observed a few times. The chain has TRBV27 and TRBJ2-3; 7 bases are shared with TRBD2. After removal of 8 bases from V and 5 bases from J, the junction contained 13 bases not matched to a gene. Germline CDR1 reads MNHEY; CDR2 reads SMNVEV (reference sequence). The CDR3 length is 15 residues. The CDR3 DNA follows: TGTGCCAGCGCAACTGGCGGGAGCGCCAGAGATACGCAGTATTTT. Protein: CASATGGSARDTQYF.

This clone was counted between two and nine times. The V and J genes are TRBV7-9 and TRBJ1-4; 7 nucleotides line up with TRBD1. This CDR3 region has 15 residues. The germline gives CDR1 SEHNR, CDR2 FQNEAQ (reference sequence). V shed 4 bases, J shed 4 bases, and the junction held 6 bases outside the gene matches. The CDR3 region is CASSSEGQNNEKLFF. In DNA form, the CDR3 reads TGTGCCAGCAGCTCAGAGGGACAGAATAATGAAAAACTGTTTTTT.

This clone showed up just a few times. V gene TRBV9 combines with J gene TRBJ1-2; the D gene is possibly TRBD1 (5 bases). V dropped 4 bases and J dropped 0 bases, with 22 bases sitting between them. CDR1 SGDLS and CDR2 YYNGEE come from the germline V gene. The CDR3 consists of 18 residues. The CDR3 DNA reads as TGTGCCAGCAGCCCCCGCGGGGGTGGAGAGGGGACTAACTATGGCTACACCTTC. Translating it yields CASSPRGGGEGTNYGYTF.

This clone was observed a few times. The chain recombines TRBV10-1 with TRBJ2-5; TRBD1 is a possible D gene (6 bases). The CDR3 length is 15 residues. Germline assignment: CDR1 WNHNN and CDR2 SYGVQD (reference sequence). Trimming pared 4 bases from V and 1 base from J, leaving 13 bases between. This chain's CDR3 is CASSASGAPQETQYF. CDR3 in DNA: TGCGCCAGCAGTGCCTCAGGGGCCCCCCAAGAGACCCAGTACTTC.

This clone occurred a few times. J is TRBJ2-1 and V is TRBV6-1; 8 bases fit TRBD1. Germline CDR1 reads MNHNS; CDR2 reads SASEGT. The CDR3 consists of 15 residues. Trimming removed 7 bases from V and 0 bases from J; junction bases left unmatched: 5. The CDR3 region is CASTWTGSSYNEQFF. DNA for the CDR3: TGTGCCAGCACCTGGACAGGGAGCTCCTACAATGAGCAGTTCTTC.

CDR3 sequence: CASSPPRSSGRYNEQFF. The DNA for the CDR3 is TGTGCCAGCAGCCCCCCGCGGTCTAGCGGGAGATACAATGAGCAGTTCTTC. The chain uses TRBV7-9 and TRBJ2-1; 10 bases align to TRBD2. The CDR3 runs 17 residues. V gave up 5 bases and J gave up 4 bases; unmatched junction bases: 11. From germline, CDR1 is SEHNR and CDR2 FQNEAQ (reference sequence).

V and J are TRBV4-3 and TRBJ2-1; TRBD1 aligns across 8 bases. V lost 3 bases, J lost 9 bases, and 7 bases stayed unmatched. CDR3 length equals 14 residues. Germline V gene sequence: CDR1 LGHNA, CDR2 YSLEER. In DNA, the CDR3 is TGCGCCAGCAGCCAGACCTCCGGGACAGGTGAGCAGTTCTTC. Protein sequence: CASSQTSGTGEQFF.

The gene calls are TRBV12-5 and TRBJ2-3; TRBD2 is a possible D gene (5 bases). V lost 0 bases and J lost 6, with 19 bases in between. The length of the CDR3 is 17 residues. CDR1 is LGHNT, CDR2 FRNRAP, per germline. For the CDR3, the DNA is TGTGCTAGTGGTTTGGTACTAGGGCCACAGTTCAAGGATACGCAGTATTTT. This gives the protein CASGLVLGPQFKDTQYF.

This chain uses TRBV5-1 with TRBJ1-3, with no clear D. Trimming left V 6 bases short and J 0 bases short, with 10 bases between. The CDR3 runs 14 residues. Germline assignment: CDR1 SGHRS and CDR2 YFSETQ. This CDR3 reads CASNADISGNTIYF. The CDR3 DNA reads as TGCGCCAGCAACGCAGACATCTCTGGAAACACCATATATTTT.

The chain combines TRBV10-1 with TRBJ2-5; TRBD2 is a possible D gene (5 bases). The V end lost 3 bases, the J end lost 5 bases, and 16 bases lay between the germline ends. The CDR3 covers 15 residues. Germline V lookup: CDR1 WNHNN, CDR2 SYGVQD (reference sequence). CDR3 protein: CASSESPAGRETQYF. Written as DNA, the CDR3 is TGCGCCAGCAGTGAAAGCCCGGCGGGTAGGGAGACCCAGTACTTC.

This chain connects TRBV2 to TRBJ2-1; D is unclear. In germline, CDR1 is SNHLY, CDR2 FYNNEI. Trimming took 6 bases from V and 5 from J, leaving 17 bases between them. The CDR3 runs to 15 residues. CDR3 in DNA: TGTGCCAGCAGCCATACTACCTCCCTAGACAATGAGCAGTTCTTC. Translated, it gives CASSHTTSLDNEQFF. Using reference TRBV2 and TRBJ2-1 for the parts outside the CDR3, the full variable domain is EPEVTQTPSHQVTQMGQEVILRCVPISNHLYFYWYRQILGQKVEFLVSFYNNEISEKSEIFDDQFSVERPDGSNFTLKIRSTKLEDSAMYFCASSHTTSLDNEQFFGPGTRLTVL.

The V and J genes are TRBV6-1 and TRBJ2-7, with D perhaps matching TRBD2 (6 bases). CDR3 size: 14 residues. CDR1 is MNHNS, CDR2 SASEGT, per germline. The V and J ends lost 0 bases and 4 bases respectively, with 10 bases between them. This CDR3 is CASSEAGGVYEQYF. The CDR3 coding sequence is TGTGCCAGCAGTGAAGCGGGGGGTGTGTACGAGCAGTACTTC.

The chain couples TRBV6-1 to TRBJ1-5; 7 nucleotides agree with TRBD1. The CDR3 extends over 15 amino acids. Germline V lookup: CDR1 MNHNS, CDR2 SASEGT. V trimming: 0 bases; J trimming: 6 bases; junction bases outside the gene matches: 5. The CDR3 here is CASSEAGGSGQPQHF. The CDR3 DNA is TGTGCCAGCAGTGAAGCAGGGGGCTCGGGTCAGCCCCAGCATTTT.

V is TRBV7-9 and J is TRBJ2-2; 7 positions match TRBD1. J gave up 2 bases and V 6 bases, and 6 bases lay outside the gene matches. Germline CDR1 SEHNR, CDR2 FQNEAQ (reference sequence). The CDR3 contains 15 residues. CDR3 region: CASRPDRPNTGELFF. The CDR3 DNA is TGTGCCAGCAGACCGGACAGGCCCAACACCGGGGAGCTGTTTTTT.

V gene TRBV5-1 combines with J gene TRBJ1-1; 7 bases map to TRBD1. After removal of 5 bases from V and 4 bases from J, the junction contained 2 bases not matched to a gene. This CDR3 spans 12 amino acids. Germline assignment: CDR1 SGHRS and CDR2 YFSETQ. The CDR3 region is CASSSGGTEAFF. The CDR3 DNA is TGCGCCAGCAGTTCAGGGGGCACTGAAGCTTTCTTT.

This clone was counted at least ten times. J is TRBJ2-1 and V is TRBV4-1; 12 bases map to TRBD2. The junction had 2 bases not matched to a gene; V was cut back by 4 bases and J by 4 bases. The CDR3 has 15 residues. Looked up from germline, CDR1 is MGHRA and CDR2 is YSYEKL. This chain's CDR3 is CASSPGLAGYNEQFF. As DNA, the CDR3 is TGCGCCAGCAGCCCCGGACTAGCGGGATACAATGAGCAGTTCTTC.

This sequence joins TRBV11-2 and TRBJ2-2; D not certain. This CDR3 has 13 amino acids. Trimming pared 5 bases from V and 5 bases from J, leaving 9 bases between. Germline CDR1 is SGHAT and CDR2 is FQNNGV. The CDR3 is CASSPLFTGELFF. The CDR3 DNA sequence: TGTGCCAGCAGCCCACTCTTTACCGGGGAGCTGTTTTTT.

V usage is TRBV11-2 and J usage is TRBJ2-1, with unresolved D. The CDR3 totals 16 residues. V was cut by 0 bases and J by 0 bases, with 9 bases left in between. Germline CDR1 reads SGHAT; CDR2 reads FQNNGV. DNA for the CDR3: TGTGCCAGCAGCTTAGATTCTCCTAGCTCCTACAATGAGCAGTTCTTC. This sequence encodes CASSLDSPSSYNEQFF.

The sample holds a few counts of this clone. The chain combines TRBV2 with TRBJ2-2, with 7 bases lining up with TRBD1. V lost 5 bases to trimming and J lost 2 bases; unmatched junction nucleotides: 5. Germline CDR1 and CDR2: SNHLY and FYNNEI. CDR3 length: 15 amino acids. CDR3 coding DNA: TGTGCCAGCAGTCCGGACAGGTTTAACACCGGGGAGCTGTTTTTT. It is translated as CASSPDRFNTGELFF.